The 2 T cell receptor beta chains in this list originate from one sample, sequenced in a study of OX40 agonist ivuxolimab in advanced cancers. Repertoires were generated with immunoSEQ multiplex PCR, while TCRdb's copy carries only in-frame clones and drops some. The sample records some 70,000 clones, approximately 89% being singletons. The sequencing used CD4+ or CD8+ T cells sorted from blood, collected in a trial of the OX40 agonist ivuxolimab. Receptor source: an adult with an advanced solid tumor such as melanoma, head and neck, liver or kidney cancer.

The chain joins TRBV19 to TRBJ1-5, with D uncertain. V was pared by 0 bases and J by 4 bases, with 4 bases between. The CDR3 spans 13 residues. CDR1 is LNHDA, CDR2 SQIVND, per germline (reference sequence). The CDR3 spells CASSIERNQPQHF. The CDR3, as DNA: TGTGCCAGTAGTATAGAAAGGAATCAGCCCCAGCATTTT. The full variable domain, in which reference TRBV19 and TRBJ1-5 provide the parts outside the CDR3, is DGGITQSPKYLFRKEGQNVTLSCEQNLNHDAMYWYRQDPGQGLRLIYYSQIVNDFQKGDIAEGYSVSREKKESFPLTVTSAQKNPTAFYLCASSIERNQPQHFGDGTRLSIL.

This chain connects TRBV5-1 to TRBJ1-3; D gene uncertain. Per germline, CDR1 SGHRS and CDR2 YFSETQ. The CDR3 is 14 amino acids. Trimming left V 2 bases short and J 0 bases short, with 6 bases between. This chain's CDR3 is CASSFGTSGNTIYF. CDR3 nucleotides: TGCGCCAGCAGCTTTGGAACCTCTGGAAACACCATATATTTT.